The text below deals with one TCR beta chain. This clone was observed a single time. Its antigen remains undetermined. No base-level quality is on record; no much larger clone is a single base apart. This sample is part of a study of blood T cell repertoires in COVID-19 (dated by TCRdb to 2019 to 2021). Turning to the overall study: Samples from collaborators originated in the United States, Italy and Spain and spanned both the acute and convalescent phases of COVID-19. The prospective study material was composed of cDNA or gDNA derived from T cells, B-cell-depleted T cells, or PBMCs. The dataset comprised deeply sampled blood TCRbeta repertoires from subjects exposed to, actively infected with, or recovered from COVID-19. The repertoires were made available in a free public database intended to serve as a resource for research on the immune response to SARS-CoV-2. Samples were obtained from the ongoing ImmuneRACE study (first 160 participants) and from about 1,300 subjects provided by 6 global collaborators. A de-identified subject ID, COVID-19 status, age in years and sex were almost always included in the sample metadata. HLA class I and class II types, where available, came from metadata supplied by the sample provider rather than from assay-based typing.

The immunoSEQ Assay, a bias-controlled multiplex PCR, was used to amplify TCRbeta CDR3 regions from genomic DNA. As for the original processing: Within the assay, amplification of reference gene primers was used to estimate how many nucleated cells each sample contained. To quantify the absolute abundance of each unique TCRbeta CDR3 rearrangement, sequence reads were collapsed and filtered. Productive Simpson clonality was computed per sample as the square root of Simpson's diversity index over productive rearrangements. Not all clones reach the TCRdb copy of this immuneACCESS table, which keeps in-frame sequences only. Checked studies attribute under half of the gap to unresolved V genes and leave the rest unexplained. For V, J and clone size, that table is used; D and trimming come from the DNA. A total of more than 80,000 clones appear in this sample, roughly 91% of them only once. Together, the top ten hold about 6.3% of the sample.

In Seattle, one collaborating source enrolled patients while the infection was active and tracked those patients longitudinally over the course of disease. Collaborating institutions collected whole blood in K2EDTA tubes following their own protocols. For TCRbeta analysis, collaborator samples were shipped as frozen whole blood, as isolated PBMCs, or as DNA extracted from either sample type. Between the V and J ends, shortened by 3 bases and 2 bases respectively, the junction contains 9 bases. CDR3 length: 14 amino acids, cysteine to phenylalanine. Only the CDR3 region is kept as DNA, spanning 42 bases read in frame from base 1. For CDR1 and CDR2, the germline V gene lists MNHNS and SASEGT. Points the paper makes about the study in general: How much clinical and demographic metadata was included differed by source and by participant, and the metadata was provided uncurated.

Sequencing was performed on peripheral blood. The receptor's source is a man between 18 and 29 years old with COVID-19, enrolled during active disease. The rearrangement joined TRBV6-1 to TRBJ2-3; the D gene assignment is ambiguous. Read as DNA, the sequence is TGTGCCAGCAGTGAGGGCCTCAACACAGATACGCAGTATTTT. Its protein product is CASSEGLNTDTQYF.